A single sample is the source of the 26 T cell receptor beta chains below, sequenced in a study of Graves' ophthalmopathy and Graves' hyperthyroidism. Researchers took RNA transcripts and amplified TCR beta CDR3 regions from them. In the first round, RT-PCR was carried out with HTBI primers, and a multiplex PCR formed the second round. TCRdb redid the calling of the multiplex PCR reads with MiXCR, one entry per CDR3 protein. The table records roughly 380,000 distinct CDR3 sequences, 15% to 17% of them present only once. The sequencing sample was made of peripheral blood. Every receptor here comes from a woman younger than 35 with stable Graves' hyperthyroidism.

Ten or more counts support this clonotype. This rearrangement joins TRBV6-2 or TRBV6-3 to TRBJ1-6; TRBD1 might be the D (6 bases). The V gene's germline CDR1 is MNHEY and CDR2 SVGEGT. This CDR3 comprises 15 residues. The V and J ends lost 2 bases and 5 bases respectively, with 10 bases between them. The CDR3 sequence: CASSYIGGHNSPLHF. The DNA of the CDR3 is TGTGCCAGCAGTTACATCGGGGGCCATAATTCACCCCTCCACTTT.

This clonotype was found many times. The chain is built from TRBV4-1 and TRBJ2-2, with a tentative D call TRBD2 (6 bases). From germline, CDR1 is MGHRA and CDR2 YSYEKL. V was trimmed by 0 bases and J by 7 bases, leaving 9 bases between them. The CDR3 is 14 amino acids. CDR3 residues: CASSQDRGLGELFF. CDR3 DNA sequence: TGCGCCAGCAGCCAAGACCGGGGACTCGGGGAGCTGTTTTTT.

This clonotype occurred many times. The rearrangement links TRBV20-1 to TRBJ2-5; tentatively, D is TRBD1 (8 bases). The CDR3 consists of 16 residues. Trimming shortened V by 2 bases and J by 4 bases, and 20 bases separated the two germline ends. CDR1 DFQATT and CDR2 SNEGSKA come from the germline V gene (reference sequence). CDR3 protein: CSARLPRTGRGETQYF. For the CDR3, the DNA is TGCAGTGCTAGACTACCTAGGACAGGGAGGGGAGAGACCCAGTACTTC.

This clonotype was recorded at least ten times. At one of its ends the junction is not consistent with the germline gene, which may arise from a read error. The chain employs TRBV29-1 and TRBJ1-2; D not resolved. Germline V gene data show CDR1 as SQVTM and CDR2 as ANQGSEA. The CDR3 spans 15 residues. The CDR3: CSVDSFLVQNSGYTF. CDR3 sequence (DNA): TGCAGCGTTGATTCTTTCCTAGTCCAGAACTCTGGCTACACCTTC.

The J gene is TRBJ2-2, the V gene TRBV19; 9 bases are shared with TRBD2. The CDR3 spans 17 residues. Germline V lookup: CDR1 LNHDA, CDR2 SQIVND (reference sequence). The ends lost 10 bases at V and 3 bases at J; junction bases unmatched: 15. The CDR3 nucleotides are TGTGCCACCACCAGAGGTAGCGGGGGCCGGGACACCGGGGAGCTGTTTTTT. Translation gives CATTRGSGGRDTGELFF. The complete variable domain, with remaining parts taken from reference TRBV19 and TRBJ2-2, reads DGGITQSPKYLFRKEGQNVTLSCEQNLNHDAMYWYRQDPGQGLRLIYYSQIVNDFQKGDIAEGYSVSREKKESFPLTVTSAQKNPTAFYLCATTRGSGGRDTGELFFGEGSRLTVL.

This chain connects TRBV11-2 to TRBJ1-5; possible D gene TRBD1, 5 bases. Germline-derived CDR1 and CDR2 are SGHAT and FQNNGV. This CDR3 comprises 17 residues. Deletions cut 1 base from V and 2 bases from J, with 15 bases between. As DNA, the CDR3 is TGTGCCAGCAGCTTAGGCCGCGAGACGGGGGGCAATCAGCCCCAGCATTTT. Its translation is CASSLGRETGGNQPQHF.

In its sample, this clonotype was seen many times. The chain is built from TRBV24-1 and TRBJ1-5; 10 bases match TRBD1. The CDR3 totals 16 residues. V dropped 4 bases and J dropped 5; count of bases not matched to a gene: 7. From germline, CDR1 is KGHDR and CDR2 SFDVKD. The CDR3 sequence: CATSETGTGEDQPQHF. CDR3 in DNA: TGTGCCACCAGTGAAACCGGGACAGGGGAGGATCAGCCCCAGCATTTT.

This clonotype has ten or more counts. The genes are TRBV12-3 or TRBV12-4 and TRBJ2-7; tentatively, D is TRBD1 (6 bases). CDR3 length equals 13 residues. Deletions cut 3 bases from V and 3 bases from J, with 9 bases between. CDR3 bases: TGTGCCAGCAGTTTCGGGACACTCTACGAGCAGTACTTC. Its protein is CASSFGTLYEQYF.

A word on this clonotype: This CDR3 is missing its conserved last phenylalanine or tryptophan, likely due to a read error. CDR3 sequence reads: CASRGGNTGELFY. The CDR3 coding sequence is TGTGCCAGCAGGGGTGGAAACACCGGGGAGCTGTTTTAT. The chain joins TRBV7-9 to TRBJ2-2; D unclear. From germline, CDR1 is SEHNR and CDR2 FQNEAQ (reference sequence). The V end lost 6 bases, the J end lost 2 bases, and 7 bases lay between the germline ends. The CDR3 spans 13 residues.

This clonotype has ten or more counts. This sequence joins TRBV12-3 or TRBV12-4 and TRBJ1-1; D unclear. V was cut by 7 bases and J by 5 bases, with 8 bases left in between. This CDR3 region has 11 residues. Here the CDR3 DNA reads TGTGCCAGCACGGTAGGGACTGAAGCTTTCTTT. Its protein product is CASTVGTEAFF.

The sample holds many counts of this clonotype. This chain joins TRBV5-1 and TRBJ2-2; 12 bases match TRBD1. The CDR3 totals 18 residues. Germline-derived CDR1 and CDR2 are SGHRS and YFSETQ. With 0 bases clipped from V and 7 bases from J, the junction kept 10 bases outside the gene matches. CDR3: CASSLELTGTGGIGELFF. DNA for the CDR3: TGCGCCAGCAGCTTGGAACTCACCGGGACAGGGGGCATCGGGGAGCTGTTTTTT.

This clonotype was detected ten times or more. The V gene is TRBV27, the J gene TRBJ2-2, with D unresolved. The germline V and J ends were trimmed by 2 bases and 1 base, with 5 bases remaining between them. The CDR3 covers 14 residues. From germline, CDR1 is MNHEY and CDR2 SMNVEV (reference sequence). CDR3 sequence (DNA): TGTGCCAGCAGTTTAAAGAGGAACACCGGGGAGCTGTTTTTT. Residues: CASSLKRNTGELFF.

Ten or more counts support this clonotype. The rearrangement uses TRBV12-3 or TRBV12-4 and TRBJ1-3; the D is unclear. V was shortened by 5 bases and J by 1 base, with 6 bases between the two germline ends. The CDR3 has 13 amino acids. Written as DNA, the CDR3 is TGTGCCAGCAGTCATCCTTCTGGAAACACCATATATTTT. It specifies CASSHPSGNTIYF.

Remarks on this clonotype: The germline gene is not matched at one end of the junction; a read error may be the cause. The chain combines TRBV29-1 with TRBJ2-4; 11 bases line up with TRBD2. The CDR3 is made up of 18 amino acids. The germline V gene encodes CDR1 SQVTM and CDR2 ANQGSEA. The chain's CDR3 is CSVEDLAGGYVSKNIKYF. The CDR3 DNA is TGCAGCGTTGAAGACCTAGCGGGGGGCTACGTATCCAAAAACATTAAGTACTTC.

This clonotype was recorded many times. The rearrangement joins TRBV6-2 or TRBV6-3 to TRBJ1-2, with D possibly being TRBD1 (5 bases). With 3 bases removed from V and 6 bases from J, the gap between germline ends came to 11 bases. This CDR3 is built from 13 residues. In germline, CDR1 is MNHEY, CDR2 SVGEGT. The CDR3 here is CASSYARVDGYTF. The CDR3 region has the DNA TGTGCCAGCAGTTATGCCAGGGTGGATGGCTACACCTTC.

In this sample, this clonotype turned up many times. V is TRBV18 and J is TRBJ2-7; 12 bases map to TRBD1. The V gene's germline CDR1 is KGHSH and CDR2 LQKENI. The CDR3 has 15 residues. V lost 3 bases to trimming and J lost 4 bases; unmatched junction nucleotides: 4. The CDR3 loop reads CASSPPGQGAYEQYF. The CDR3 bases are TGTGCCAGCTCACCTCCGGGACAGGGGGCTTACGAGCAGTACTTC.

The chain recombines TRBV6-2 or TRBV6-3 with TRBJ1-5; tentative D call: TRBD1 (5 bases). Germline-derived CDR1 and CDR2 are MNHEY and SVGEGT. V lost 6 bases and J 0 bases, leaving 15 bases between the germline ends. The CDR3 is 16 amino acids. The CDR3 sequence: CASRSSTDYSNQPQHF. CDR3 coding DNA: TGTGCCAGCAGGAGCTCGACAGATTATAGCAATCAGCCCCAGCATTTT.

This clonotype was seen a few times. A much larger clone is a single base away; this may be a read error. The rearrangement links TRBV20-1 to TRBJ1-5, with 8 bases lining up with TRBD1. This CDR3 has 17 residues. Germline lookup yields CDR1 DFQATT and CDR2 SNEGSKA (reference sequence). The CDR3 protein is CSAQDDTGGMGNQPRHF. The CDR3 bases are TGCAGTGCTCAGGACGATACAGGGGGAATGGGCAATCAGCCCCGGCATTTT.

This clonotype was detected many times. This rearrangement joins TRBV2 to TRBJ1-5, with 8 positions matching TRBD1. Germline V gene sequence: CDR1 SNHLY, CDR2 FYNNEI. Germline trimming cut 6 bases from V and 9 bases from J; bases unmatched to any gene: 7. There are 13 residues in the CDR3. CDR3 sequence reads: CASRRGQGSPQHF. In nucleotides, the CDR3 is TGTGCCAGCAGGAGAGGACAGGGTTCGCCCCAGCATTTT.

This clonotype was counted at least ten times. The V call is TRBV6-1, the J call TRBJ1-5; D may be TRBD1 (5 bases). V dropped 11 bases and J dropped 3 bases, with 11 bases sitting between them. The CDR3 extends over 12 amino acids. Per the germline V gene, CDR1 is MNHNS and CDR2 is SASEGT. Here the CDR3 reads CASEDNNQPQHF. As DNA, the CDR3 is TGTGCCTCGGAGGACAACAATCAGCCCCAGCATTTT.

This clonotype was observed many times. The CDR3 nucleotides read TGTGCCAGCAGCCCCGAGCAGCTAGCCAAAAACATTCAGTACTTC. Translated: CASSPEQLAKNIQYF. J is TRBJ2-4 and V is TRBV28; no firm D call. This CDR3 is built from 15 residues. CDR1 MDHEN and CDR2 SYDVKM come from the germline V gene. Trimming shortened V by 6 bases and J by 0 bases, and 12 bases separated the two germline ends.

This clonotype was counted ten times or more. The CDR3 protein is CASSETGGRNYGYTF. DNA of the CDR3: TGTGCCAGCAGTGAAACAGGGGGCAGGAACTATGGCTACACCTTC. The chain carries TRBV2 and TRBJ1-2, with TRBD1 matching over 9 bases. Trimming cost V 2 bases and J 2 bases; bases outside gene matches: 3. Germline V gene lookup returns CDR1 SNHLY and CDR2 FYNNEI. The CDR3 covers 15 residues.

Many counts were recorded for this clonotype. The CDR3 coding sequence is TGTGCCAGCAGGTTTCGCAGGGATTCTGGCTACACCTTC. As protein: CASRFRRDSGYTF. V is TRBV12-3 or TRBV12-4 and J is TRBJ1-2; D is perhaps TRBD1 (5 bases). Trimming took off 6 bases at V and 7 bases at J, with 15 bases between the two ends. This CDR3 comprises 13 residues.

The V call is TRBV14, the J call TRBJ2-5, with 7 positions matching TRBD1. J was trimmed by 4 bases and V by 4 bases; bases with no gene match: 6. This CDR3 has 14 residues. CDR1 and CDR2 from the germline V gene are SGHDN and FVKESK. The CDR3 sequence is CASSPSTGPETQYF. As DNA, the CDR3 is TGTGCCAGCAGCCCATCGACAGGGCCAGAGACCCAGTACTTC.

In regard to this clonotype: Since a much larger clone is just one base distant, this may be a read error. The J gene is TRBJ1-1, the V gene TRBV20-1; 7 bases map to TRBD1. Per germline, CDR1 DFQATT and CDR2 SNEGSKA (reference sequence). This CDR3 has 14 amino acids. The CDR3 sequence: CSPRDAGGFTEAFF. The CDR3 nucleotides are TGCAGTCCTAGAGATGCAGGGGGATTCACTGAAGCTTTCTTT.

This clonotype was seen ten or more times. The chain couples TRBV6-2 or TRBV6-3 to TRBJ1-1; 9 positions match TRBD1. Trimming at V came to 4 bases and at J to 3 bases, leaving 3 bases not matched to a gene. The CDR3 extends over 14 amino acids. Germline assignment: CDR1 MNHEY and CDR2 SVGEGT. The CDR3 protein is CASSSDRGDTEAFF. DNA for the CDR3: TGTGCCAGCAGTTCTGACAGGGGGGACACTGAAGCTTTCTTT.